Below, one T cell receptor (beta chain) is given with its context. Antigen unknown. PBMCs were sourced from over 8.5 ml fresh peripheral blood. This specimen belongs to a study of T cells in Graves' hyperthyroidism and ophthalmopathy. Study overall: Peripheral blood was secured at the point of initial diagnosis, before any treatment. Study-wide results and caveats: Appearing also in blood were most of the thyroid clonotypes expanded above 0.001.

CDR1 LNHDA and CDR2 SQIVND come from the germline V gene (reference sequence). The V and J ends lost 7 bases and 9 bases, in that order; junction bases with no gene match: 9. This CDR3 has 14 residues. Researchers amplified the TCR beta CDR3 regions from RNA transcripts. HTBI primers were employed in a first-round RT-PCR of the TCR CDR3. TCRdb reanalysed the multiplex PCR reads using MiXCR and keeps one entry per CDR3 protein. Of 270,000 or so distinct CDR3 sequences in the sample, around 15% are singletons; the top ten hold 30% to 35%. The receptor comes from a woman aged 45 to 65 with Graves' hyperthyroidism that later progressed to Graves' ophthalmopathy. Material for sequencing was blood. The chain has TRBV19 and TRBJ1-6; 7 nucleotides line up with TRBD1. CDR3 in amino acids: CASKNRGVSSPLHF. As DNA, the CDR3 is TGTGCCAGTAAAAACAGGGGTGTATCTTCACCCCTCCACTTT.